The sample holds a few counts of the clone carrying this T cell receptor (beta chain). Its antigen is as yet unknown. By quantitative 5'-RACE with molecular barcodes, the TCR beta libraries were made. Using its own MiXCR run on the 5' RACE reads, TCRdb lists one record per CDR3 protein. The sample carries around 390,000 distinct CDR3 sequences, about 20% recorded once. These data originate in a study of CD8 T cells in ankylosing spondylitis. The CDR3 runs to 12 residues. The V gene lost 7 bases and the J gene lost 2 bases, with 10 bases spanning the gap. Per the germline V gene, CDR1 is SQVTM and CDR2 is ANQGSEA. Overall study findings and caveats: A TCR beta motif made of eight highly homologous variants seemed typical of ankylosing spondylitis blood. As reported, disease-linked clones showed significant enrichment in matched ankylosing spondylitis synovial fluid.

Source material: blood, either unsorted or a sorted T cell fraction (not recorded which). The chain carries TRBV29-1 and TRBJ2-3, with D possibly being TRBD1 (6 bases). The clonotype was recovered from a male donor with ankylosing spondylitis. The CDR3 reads CSAQGLTDTQYF. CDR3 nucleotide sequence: TGCAGCGCACAGGGCCTCACAGATACGCAGTATTTT.